This T cell receptor beta chain stems from a study of vaccination effects on CD4 cells after COVID-19 (dated by TCRdb to between 2021 and 2024). Concerning the study at large: Post-vaccine samples across the study were collected a median of 72 days after the second dose, with a range of 14 to 241. The study compared SARS-CoV-2 spike-specific CD4+ TCR repertoires before and after mRNA vaccination in COVID-19 convalescent patients and infection-naive vaccine recipients. The Oncomine TCR Beta short-read assay on an Illumina iSeq 100 was used to sequence cultures from other donors in the study. A total of nine to ten COVID-19 convalescent patients and 4 SARS-CoV-2-naive healthy vaccine recipients were included in the full study. Study-level results and caveats: The study was limited by a small number of convalescent patients and lacked early post-infection timepoints. Among healthy vaccine recipients, nearly all vaccine-induced clones were SARS-CoV-2 mono-reactive, and just 1 of 255 was cross-reactive with common cold coronaviruses. Both infection-induced and vaccine-induced clones contracted markedly at late post-vaccination timepoints, which is consistent with waning T cell responses.

Concerning this clone: Its antigen is currently not known. No base quality information exists; no much larger clone differs at one position.

The ViraFEST assay stimulated PBMC with viral peptide pools and then used TCR sequencing to identify antigen-specific CD4+ T cell clonotypes by expansion. After approximately eleven days of culture, CD4+ T cells were isolated with the EasySep CD4+ T cell isolation kit. Two doses of either the BNT162b2 or the mRNA-1273 mRNA SARS-CoV-2 vaccine were administered to participants. Negative nucleocapsid antibody results before and after vaccination confirmed that the healthy vaccine recipients had no prior SARS-CoV-2 infection. About 2.1 million PBMC per well were cultured with 10 ug/ml peptides in IMDM containing approximately 4.7% human AB serum, about 9.6 IU/ml IL-2 and gentamicin. On days 3 and 7, half of the culture medium was replaced with fresh IL-2-containing medium. Unless otherwise noted, each peptide stimulation condition was cultured in triplicate wells. Using Ficoll-Paque Plus gradient centrifugation, PBMC were separated from whole blood and then either used fresh or cryopreserved at -140C. The overlapping peptide pools covered the spike proteins of SARS-CoV-2 and of the common cold coronaviruses HCoV-NL63, HCoV-OC43 and HCoV-229E. The QIAamp micro DNA kit was used to extract genomic DNA from the cultured CD4+ T cells.

Relative to germline, V is 4 bases shorter and J is 6 bases shorter, with 17 bases between their ends. CDR1 and CDR2 are drawn from the germline V gene: SGHTA, FQGNSA. Measured from the cysteine to the phenylalanine, the CDR3 is 15 residues long. Only the CDR3 DNA is retained, 45 bases long and in frame from the first base. Libraries were built with the immunoSEQ multiplex PCR assay. DNA from the cultured, isolated CD4+ T cells was subjected to TCR beta CDR3 sequencing. Processing in the source paper ran as follows. The analysis removed non-productive TCR sequences, trimmed reads to the CDR3 region, and retained only CDR3s that were 7 or more amino acids long. Antigen-specific clonotypes were identified using the MANAFEST web app by comparison of expansion in peptide wells against reference cultures. For clones to be considered positive, expansion at FDR<0.05 versus reference and all other wells, an odds ratio above 5, and a frequency above 0.1% in two replicate wells were required. A clonotype was called cross-reactive if it was significantly expanded both in SARS-CoV-2 spike wells and in at least one common cold coronavirus spike condition. CDR3 similarity was assessed by Levenshtein distance using the stringdist R package, and unrooted trees were constructed with ape in R 3.6.1. The clones in this table, taken by TCRdb from immuneACCESS, are in-frame only. Not every clone is retained; where verified, under half of the shortfall comes from an unresolved V gene, and the cause of the rest is unknown. V, J and clone size were drawn from that table, and D and trimming were deduced from the DNA. The sample includes 10,000 to 15,000 clones, with more than 70% observed a single time. Approximately 8.9% of the sample belongs to the ten largest clones.

The sample in question was CD4+ T cells from PBMCs cultured with SARS-CoV-2 spike peptides, obtained after COVID-19 vaccination. The meaning of the sample's cell subset or site label: SARS-CoV-2 spike overlapping peptide pool stimulation. Rearrangement joined TRBV7-2 to TRBJ2-3; TRBD1 is a possible D gene, resting on 5 matching bases. This clonotype originated in a human donor who received a COVID-19 vaccine. CDR3 protein: CASSSPVGLRDTQYF. The nucleotides read TGTGCCAGCAGCTCCCCCGTGGGGCTCCGGGATACGCAGTATTTT.